A selection of T cell receptor beta chains follows, all from one sample in a study of T cells after yellow fever vaccination. From the 5' RACE reads, TCRdb called clonotypes with MiXCR, one entry per CDR3 protein. This sample has under 600,000 distinct CDR3 sequences; approximately 13% occur once, and the top ten carry about an eighth. Material: PBMCs, obtained on the day of the yellow fever booster vaccination. The receptors here all came from a man aged 25-45 years who received the YFV17D yellow fever vaccine. Both conserved end residues are part of each CDR3. D genes are given only for firm matches. Size is stated for part of the rows, as once, few or many counts, or as a class when the clone is expanded.

j_gene | v_gene | d_gene | abundance | CDR3nt | CDR3aa
TRBJ2-1 | TRBV4-3 | - | - | TGCGCCAGCAGCCAAGGGGCTGGGGAAGGCTACCCCAATGAGCAGTTCTTC | CASSQGAGEGYPNEQFF
TRBJ1-2 | TRBV7-2 | - | - | TGTGCCAGCAGGTCCGGCACCTTTGGGTCTGGCTACACCTTC | CASRSGTFGSGYTF
TRBJ1-2 | TRBV20-1 | TRBD1 | - | TGCAGTGCTACTCAGGGGGCGCAGGAAGGCTACACCTTC | CSATQGAQEGYTF
TRBJ2-4 | TRBV29-1 | - | - | TGCAGCGTCCCCGGACAGGGCGGGGGCATTCAGTACTTC | CSVPGQGGGIQYF
TRBJ2-1 | TRBV12-3/TRBV12-4 | TRBD2 | - | TGTGCCAGCAGTCAGGGGCCGGGAGGGTCCTACAATGAGCAGTTCTTC | CASSQGPGGSYNEQFF
TRBJ2-5 | TRBV20-1 | TRBD1 | - | TGCAGTGCTACCGGGACAGGGAGAGAGACCCAGTACTTC | CSATGTGRETQYF
TRBJ2-5 | TRBV18 | TRBD2 | - | TGTGCCAGCTCACCACAGGCTAGCGGGCGCCAAGAGACCCAGTACTTC | CASSPQASGRQETQYF
TRBJ1-2 | TRBV29-1 | - | - | TGCAGCGTTGAGGACAGAAGAGGCTACACCTTC | CSVEDRRGYTF
TRBJ2-5 | TRBV29-1 | - | few | TGCAGCGTTGGGTCAAAGTACCAAGAGACCCAGTACTTC | CSVGSKYQETQYF
TRBJ2-1 | TRBV7-9 | - | few | TGTGCCAGCAGCTTAGCGGGTCTGATAGGTGAGCAGTTCTTC | CASSLAGLIGEQFF
TRBJ1-3 | TRBV12-3/TRBV12-4 | - | few | TGTGCCAGCAGTGTCAGGACAATCTCTGGAAACACCATATATTTT | CASSVRTISGNTIYF